The 8 T cell receptor beta chains reported below all come from one sample, sequenced in a study of T cell clonality in common variable immunodeficiency (dated by TCRdb to between 2015 and 2017). Overall study results and their limits: Fewer deletions and N-nucleotide insertions were reportedly observed in CVID TCRbeta sequences, and highly modified clones with 13 or more V deletions were reportedly absent from CVID TCRbeta sequences.

Their cognate antigens are unknown. Library prep was done by the immunoSEQ multiplex PCR assay. TCRdb took this table from immuneACCESS and kept in-frame rearrangements with V and J called. Such tables lack part of the clones; where checked against another copy, unresolved V genes explain under half of the gap, and the rest is unexplained. This sample has about 17,000 clones, none of them a singleton. Together, the top ten hold about 14% of the sample. What was sequenced was peripheral blood mononuclear cells. Receptors originate from a human donor with common variable immunodeficiency.

This clone was detected many times. The missing CDR3 end, 3 residues past where the read stops, is filled in from the germline J gene. V gene TRBV5-1 combines with J gene TRBJ2-7; 9 bases line up with TRBD1. There are 14 residues in the CDR3. In germline, CDR1 is SGHRS, CDR2 YFSETQ. V dropped 7 bases and J dropped 3; count of bases not matched to a gene: 8. The DNA read from the CDR3 is TGCGCCAGCTCCGGGACAGGGAATCGCTACGAG. This codes for CASSGTGNRYE. The full CDR3 protein is CASSGTGNRYEQYF.

This clone was observed a handful of times. The read terminates 3 residues ahead of where the CDR3 ends, so the germline J gene completes it. The chain carries TRBV5-1 and TRBJ2-3; D may be TRBD1 (6 bases). The CDR3 has 13 residues. Germline V gene lookup returns CDR1 SGHRS and CDR2 YFSETQ. V lost 4 bases and J 8 bases, leaving 14 bases between the germline ends. The CDR3 spells CASSVQGSGTQYF. The sequenced CDR3 bases are TGCGCCAGCAGCGTACAGGGTTCTGGTACG. The full variable domain, with the rest looked up from reference TRBV5-1 and TRBJ2-3, is KAGVTQTPRYLIKTRGQQVTLSCSPISGHRSVSWYQQTPGQGLQFLFEYFSETQRNKGNFPGRFSGRQFSNSRSEMNVSTLELGDSALYLCASSVQGSGTQYFGPGTRLTVL.

This clone was observed a handful of times. The read is 3 residues too short to cover the CDR3 end, so that end is filled in from the germline J gene. The chain links TRBV5-1 to TRBJ1-4, with 11 positions matching TRBD1. The CDR3 contains 15 residues. Germline V gene sequence: CDR1 SGHRS, CDR2 YFSETQ. J lost 8 bases, V lost 0 bases, and 3 bases had no gene match. The chain's CDR3 is CASSLVRDRGEKLFF. The DNA read from the CDR3 is TGCGCCAGCAGCTTGGTACGGGACAGGGGGGAAAAA.

Remarks on this clone: The CDR3 goes on 3 residues after the read ends, and that part is filled in from the germline J gene. This sequence joins TRBV2 and TRBJ1-6; no reliable D call. Deletions cut 6 bases from V and 7 bases from J, with 16 bases between. Germline V gene sequence: CDR1 SNHLY, CDR2 FYNNEI. The CDR3 runs to 15 residues. This chain's CDR3 is CASRENGQANSPLHF. CDR3 bases read: TGTGCCAGCAGAGAAAATGGGCAGGCAAATTCACCC.

This clone was recorded a few times. The CDR3 end is not reached by the read, which stops 3 residues before it; the germline J gene fills it in. The rearrangement uses TRBV7-2 and TRBJ1-1; D possibly corresponds to TRBD1 (5 bases). This CDR3 comprises 13 residues. Germline values: CDR1 SGHTA, CDR2 FQGNSA. The V end lost 5 bases, the J end lost 1 base, and 8 bases lay between the germline ends. Partial CDR3 DNA: TGTGCCAGCAGCCCAACAGGGAACACTGAA. This encodes CASSPTGNTE. The CDR3, in full, reads CASSPTGNTEAFF.

In its sample, this clone ranks as medium-sized (0.01 to 0.1%). The read ends 3 residues before the CDR3 terminus; that terminus is restored from the germline J gene. The rearrangement links TRBV12-3 or TRBV12-4 to TRBJ2-1, with a tentative D call TRBD1 (5 bases). The ends were cut back, 3 bases at V and 8 bases at J, with 8 bases in the middle. This CDR3 contains 12 residues. The CDR3 region is CASSFLGHEQFF. The part of the CDR3 DNA that was read is TGTGCCAGCAGTTTTCTGGGGCATGAG.

This clone was observed many times. The read ends 3 residues shy of where the CDR3 ends; the end is completed using the germline J gene. This sequence joins TRBV29-1 and TRBJ1-1; D ambiguous. In germline, CDR1 is SQVTM, CDR2 ANQGSEA. The V end was cut by 4 bases, the J end by 1 base, with 10 bases between. The CDR3 extends over 13 amino acids. The part of the CDR3 DNA that was read is TGCAGCGTTGTTGGCGGAACGAACACTGAA. As protein: CSVVGGTNTE. The whole CDR3 reads CSVVGGTNTEAFF.

A note on this clone: From the germline J gene comes the end of the CDR3, since the read stops 3 residues before it. J is TRBJ1-1 and V is TRBV2, with D perhaps TRBD1 (5 bases). This CDR3 has 14 residues. Trimming pared 3 bases from V and 4 bases from J, leaving 12 bases between. Germline V lookup: CDR1 SNHLY, CDR2 FYNNEI. CDR3 bases read: TGTGCCAGCAGTGAGCGGGGGGTGGGCACTGAA. Translated: CASSERGVGTE. The full CDR3 protein is CASSERGVGTEAFF.